Each of the 30 T cell receptor beta chains below was sequenced from the same sample in a study of blood T cell repertoires in COVID-19. Only in-frame clones appear in the TCRdb table, and some are missing; sequencing was by immunoSEQ multiplex PCR. Among about 270,000 clones listed, approximately 81% were seen once. The sample taken for sequencing was peripheral blood. These receptors all stem from a woman between 18 and 29 years old with acute or convalescent COVID-19.

This clone has a handful of counts. This rearrangement joins TRBV27 to TRBJ1-5, with D perhaps TRBD1 (6 bases). Germline V gives CDR1 MNHEY, CDR2 SMNVEV (reference sequence). This CDR3 spans 15 amino acids. Trimming took off 3 bases at V and 4 bases at J, with 13 bases between the two ends. The CDR3: CASSFSGDGNQPQHF. CDR3 coding DNA: TGTGCCAGCAGTTTTTCAGGGGATGGGAATCAGCCCCAGCATTTT.

The V gene is TRBV27, the J gene TRBJ2-7; D is ambiguous. This CDR3 contains 13 residues. Germline V gene sequence: CDR1 MNHEY, CDR2 SMNVEV (reference sequence). The V and J ends lost 5 bases and 2 bases respectively, with 10 bases between them. The CDR3 here is CASSPSPAYEQYF. The CDR3 DNA reads as TGTGCCAGCAGTCCCTCCCCGGCCTACGAGCAGTACTTC.

The chain is built from TRBV28 and TRBJ1-3, with 8 bases identical to TRBD1. Germline assignment: CDR1 MDHEN and CDR2 SYDVKM. The ends lost 4 bases at V and 2 bases at J; junction bases unmatched: 4. This CDR3 comprises 15 residues. The CDR3 spells CASSSQGATGNTIYF. The DNA for the CDR3 is TGTGCCAGCAGTTCGCAGGGGGCCACTGGAAACACCATATATTTT.

To note about this clone: Different DNA sequences within this sample yield the same CDR3. The chain recombines TRBV7-9 with TRBJ1-1, with D unclear. The V gene's germline CDR1 is SEHNR and CDR2 FQNEAQ (reference sequence). Trimming left V 5 bases short and J 5 bases short, with 6 bases between. The CDR3 loop spans 11 amino acids. CDR3 coding DNA: TGTGCCAGCAGCCCCGGGACTGAAGCTTTCTTT. Its protein product is CASSPGTEAFF.

The chain links TRBV4-1 to TRBJ1-3; D is unresolved. The CDR3 length is 16 residues. In germline, CDR1 is MGHRA, CDR2 YSYEKL. The V gene lost 0 bases and the J gene lost 0 bases, with 9 bases spanning the gap. Here the CDR3 DNA reads TGCGCCAGCAGCCAAGACGAGGTTTCCTCTGGAAACACCATATATTTT. The encoded protein is CASSQDEVSSGNTIYF.

The V call is TRBV5-1, the J call TRBJ2-3, with TRBD2 matching 15 bases. The CDR3 has 18 residues. Germline CDR1 SGHRS, CDR2 YFSETQ. The V segment lost 3 bases and the J segment 0 bases; nucleotides outside the gene matches: 5. The CDR3 region is CASSSRTSGRASTDTQYF. DNA of the CDR3: TGCGCCAGCAGCTCAAGGACTAGCGGGAGGGCTAGCACAGATACGCAGTATTTT.

This clone was recorded a few times. This rearrangement joins TRBV6-5 to TRBJ1-3; D uncertain. This CDR3 region has 13 residues. The germline gives CDR1 MNHEY, CDR2 SVGAGI. V was pared by 6 bases and J by 4 bases, with 10 bases between. As DNA, the CDR3 is TGTGCCAGCAGCTTCGACGGGGGAAACACCATATATTTT. Translated, it gives CASSFDGGNTIYF.

This chain uses TRBV19 with TRBJ1-5; TRBD1 matches at 8 bases. The germline V gene encodes CDR1 LNHDA and CDR2 SQIVND (reference sequence). V shed 5 bases and J 4 bases; nucleotides not matched to a gene: 10. The CDR3 covers 16 residues. CDR3 sequence: CASSVSDRVRNQPQHF. As DNA, the CDR3 is TGTGCCAGTAGTGTGTCGGACAGGGTTCGGAATCAGCCCCAGCATTTT.

The rearrangement links TRBV29-1 to TRBJ1-1; D is perhaps TRBD1 (6 bases). Per germline, CDR1 SQVTM and CDR2 ANQGSEA. V was trimmed by 3 bases and J by 7 bases, leaving 12 bases between them. The CDR3 has 12 amino acids. The CDR3 loop is CSVDRGFGEAFF. The CDR3 DNA follows: TGCAGCGTTGACAGGGGTTTCGGTGAAGCTTTCTTT.

The chain links TRBV27 to TRBJ1-5; no reliable D call. The ends were cut back, 6 bases at V and 1 base at J, with 10 bases in the middle. The CDR3 has 14 residues. Germline CDR1 reads MNHEY; CDR2 reads SMNVEV (reference sequence). Here the CDR3 reads CASRRGSSNQPQHF. CDR3 coding DNA: TGTGCCAGCAGGAGAGGGTCGAGCAATCAGCCCCAGCATTTT.

The chain carries TRBV4-2 and TRBJ1-2; no firm D call. The V end lost 0 bases, the J end lost 5 bases, and 7 bases lay between the germline ends. The CDR3 totals 13 residues. The V gene's germline CDR1 is LGHNA and CDR2 YNFKEQ. The CDR3 sequence: CASSQDKQYGYTF. CDR3 nucleotide sequence: TGTGCCAGCAGCCAAGATAAACAGTATGGCTACACCTTC.

The chain uses TRBV27 and TRBJ1-4; unclear D gene. Germline CDR1 is MNHEY and CDR2 is SMNVEV (reference sequence). Trimming cost V 6 bases and J 10 bases, with 12 bases left between them. This CDR3 region has 12 residues. Here the CDR3 reads CASRPLRGKLFF. The CDR3, as DNA: TGTGCCAGCAGACCCTTGCGGGGAAAACTGTTTTTT.

This clone was seen more than once but under ten times. Additional DNA sequences in this sample encode the identical CDR3. The chain is built from TRBV7-2 and TRBJ1-3; D is ambiguous. This CDR3 contains 15 residues. Germline V CDR1 and CDR2: SGHTA, FQGNSA. V lost 5 bases to trimming and J lost 0 bases, with 11 bases between them. In DNA form, the CDR3 reads TGTGCCAGCAGCCGTAGCGGAGACTCTGGAAACACCATATATTTT. Protein: CASSRSGDSGNTIYF.

This clone was seen a few times. This rearrangement joins TRBV21-1 to TRBJ1-2; the table calls TRBD1, which could not be checked here. TRBV21-1 is termed a pseudogene. The CDR3 spans 15 residues. The CDR3 sequence: CASSKLGGPNYGYTF. CDR3 nucleotide sequence: TGTGCCAGCAGCAAACTTGGGGGCCCCAACTATGGCTACACCTTC.

The V and J genes are TRBV27 and TRBJ1-1; TRBD1 is a possible D gene (5 bases). Germline values: CDR1 MNHEY, CDR2 SMNVEV (reference sequence). V shed 7 bases and J shed 0 bases, with 18 bases lying between them. There are 16 residues in the CDR3. In DNA form, the CDR3 reads TGTGCCAGCAAGTTTTCGTCCGGGGGGATGAACACTGAAGCTTTCTTT. Amino acids: CASKFSSGGMNTEAFF.

This chain links TRBV11-3 with TRBJ1-2; a weak D match, TRBD1 (5 bases). This CDR3 has 16 residues. Germline-derived CDR1 and CDR2 are SGHNT and YENEEA. V lost 6 bases, J lost 8 bases, and 25 bases lay in between. This CDR3 reads CASRETDRGHLGGYTF. Written as DNA, the CDR3 is TGTGCCAGCAGGGAGACGGATAGGGGCCATTTAGGCGGCTACACCTTC.

This clone appeared a single time. V gene TRBV6-2 or TRBV6-3 combines with J gene TRBJ2-2; no firm D call. The germline CDR1 and CDR2 sequences are MNHEY and SVGEGT. V lost 5 bases, J lost 3 bases, and 7 bases lay in between. CDR3 length: 13 residues. CDR3 nucleotide sequence: TGTGCCAGCAGTCTTCGGGACACCGGGGAGCTGTTTTTT. Encoded protein: CASSLRDTGELFF.

The V call is TRBV15, the J call TRBJ2-7; 7 nucleotides align to TRBD1. After removal of 3 bases from V and 1 base from J, the junction contained 3 bases not matched to a gene. In germline, CDR1 is LNHNV, CDR2 YYDKDF (reference sequence). The CDR3 runs 14 residues. The CDR3 region is CATSSDRVSYEQYF. The CDR3, as DNA: TGTGCCACCAGCAGCGACAGGGTGTCCTACGAGCAGTACTTC.

The CDR3 reads CASSQSWTSGNNEQFF. CDR3 nucleotide sequence: TGCGCCAGCAGCCAATCTTGGACTAGCGGGAACAATGAGCAGTTCTTC. J is TRBJ2-1 and V is TRBV4-3; 12 bases are shared with TRBD2. The CDR3 is 16 residues long. V was pared by 2 bases and J by 5 bases, with 4 bases of the junction left unmatched. Germline V CDR1 and CDR2: LGHNA, YSLEER.

The rearrangement links TRBV18 to TRBJ2-5; the match to TRBD2 covers 7 bases. Germline trimming cut 5 bases from V and 3 bases from J; bases unmatched to any gene: 9. CDR1 is KGHSH, CDR2 LQKENI, per germline. This CDR3 is 15 amino acids long. The CDR3 bases are TGTGCCAGCTCAGACCTCCGGCTAGCGGAAGAGACCCAGTACTTC. It yields the protein CASSDLRLAEETQYF.

This clone has a handful of counts. The chain joins TRBV11-3 to TRBJ2-1; possibly TRBD1 for D (6 bases). Trimming removed 5 bases from V and 9 bases from J, with 14 bases in between. The CDR3 length is 13 residues. Germline V lookup: CDR1 SGHNT, CDR2 YENEEA. In DNA, the CDR3 is TGTGCCAGCAGCACACCGGTAGGGGGTGAGCAGTTCTTC. Its translation: CASSTPVGGEQFF.

The chain couples TRBV4-3 to TRBJ1-1; no firm D call. The germline V and J ends were trimmed by 0 bases and 4 bases, with 9 bases remaining between them. Germline CDR1 LGHNA, CDR2 YSLEER. The CDR3 spans 14 residues. This chain's CDR3 is CASSQDNSPTEAFF. The CDR3, as DNA: TGCGCCAGCAGCCAAGACAACTCCCCCACTGAAGCTTTCTTT.

The rearrangement uses TRBV27 and TRBJ1-2; D remains unclear. V shed 6 bases and J shed 0 bases, with 23 bases lying between them. Per the germline V gene, CDR1 is MNHEY and CDR2 is SMNVEV (reference sequence). This CDR3 has 18 residues. The CDR3 loop reads CASSPASTSGSTNYGYTF. CDR3 bases: TGTGCCAGCAGCCCAGCCTCGACATCAGGATCAACTAACTATGGCTACACCTTC.

This chain links TRBV20-1 with TRBJ1-2, with D unresolved. Germline V CDR1 and CDR2: DFQATT, SNEGSKA (reference sequence). The CDR3 has 10 amino acids. V shed 4 bases and J shed 5 bases, with 5 bases lying between them. CDR3 in DNA: TGCAGTGCTAATACATATGGCTACACCTTC. Protein product: CSANTYGYTF.

The chain employs TRBV10-1 and TRBJ2-7; 13 bases map to TRBD2. Germline V CDR1 and CDR2: WNHNN, SYGVQD (reference sequence). Germline trimming cut 4 bases from V and 4 bases from J; bases unmatched to any gene: 10. The CDR3 has 17 amino acids. CDR3 coding DNA: TGCGCCAGCAGTGGGACTAGCGGGAGTCAAAACAATTACGAGCAGTACTTC. Protein sequence: CASSGTSGSQNNYEQYF.

This chain uses TRBV11-2 with TRBJ2-7; TRBD1 aligns across 11 bases. From germline, CDR1 is SGHAT and CDR2 FQNNGV. The CDR3 loop spans 14 amino acids. The junction had 6 bases not matched to a gene; V was cut back by 5 bases and J by 6 bases. This CDR3 reads CASSVRTGGREQYF. CDR3 bases: TGTGCCAGCAGCGTCCGGACAGGGGGCCGCGAGCAGTACTTC.

This chain links TRBV13 with TRBJ1-5; 9 bases are a match to TRBD1. Losses at the gene ends were 5 bases for V and 1 base for J; bases not matched to a gene: 3. Germline V CDR1 and CDR2: PRHDT, FYEKMQ (reference sequence). CDR3 length equals 15 residues. The CDR3 coding sequence is TGTGCCAGCAGCATGGGACAGGGCAGCAATCAGCCCCAGCATTTT. The encoded protein is CASSMGQGSNQPQHF.

This chain uses TRBV19 with TRBJ1-5, with no clear D. Trimming pared 3 bases from V and 2 bases from J, leaving 11 bases between. CDR1 and CDR2 (germline): LNHDA, SQIVND (reference sequence). The CDR3 runs to 15 residues. CDR3 DNA: TGTGCCAGTAGTATGGGCAGAATGGGCAATCAGCCCCAGCATTTT. Its protein product is CASSMGRMGNQPQHF. The whole variable domain, remainder taken from reference TRBV19 and TRBJ1-5, is DGGITQSPKYLFRKEGQNVTLSCEQNLNHDAMYWYRQDPGQGLRLIYYSQIVNDFQKGDIAEGYSVSREKKESFPLTVTSAQKNPTAFYLCASSMGRMGNQPQHFGDGTRLSIL.

A word on this clone: Other nucleotide sequences from this sample produce the same CDR3. The genes are TRBV5-6 and TRBJ2-3, with a tentative D call TRBD1 (6 bases). Germline V gene sequence: CDR1 SGHDT, CDR2 YYEEEE. Trimming removed 0 bases at V and 2 bases at J, with 13 bases between. CDR3 length: 16 amino acids. The CDR3 reads CASSLAAGAPTDTQYF. Written as DNA, the CDR3 is TGTGCCAGCAGCTTGGCCGCAGGGGCCCCCACAGATACGCAGTATTTT.

This clone was seen just once. V gene TRBV4-1 combines with J gene TRBJ1-2; 10 nucleotides align to TRBD1. Germline V gene lookup returns CDR1 MGHRA and CDR2 YSYEKL. The CDR3 has 16 residues. V lost 4 bases, J lost 6 bases, and 11 bases stayed unmatched. The CDR3 sequence: CASSRWDRGLEDGYTF. The CDR3, as DNA: TGCGCCAGCAGCCGCTGGGACAGGGGCTTAGAGGATGGCTACACCTTC.